The table lists the clone carrying this TCR beta chain with many counts. Its antigen is unidentified. The data stem from a study of glioma-infiltrating T cells. Study as a whole: Glioblastomas were WHO grade IV, sampled at first diagnosis; low-grade were grade II. Before surgery, glioma patients received dexamethasone for at most six days.

Study conclusions and caveats: Non-neoplastic patients had below-expected tissue-blood divergence, while all gliomas exceeded expectation.

Amplification of TCR alpha and beta CDR3 regions from RNA used iRepertoire nested multiplex PCR. Input was roughly 100-450 ng of tissue mRNA or PBMC total RNA. TCRdb used MiXCR to reprocess the multiplex PCR reads, holding one entry per CDR3 protein. The sample comprises more than 350,000 distinct CDR3 sequences, roughly two fifths of which are singletons, and more than 10% rests with the top ten. The CDR3 covers 11 residues. V lost 6 bases to trimming and J lost 7 bases, with 9 bases between them. CDR1 is MNHNS, CDR2 SASEGT, per germline. The receptor's source is a human donor with low-grade glioma or glioblastoma, undergoing nonglioma brain surgery, or in good health (not recorded which). The sample comprised glioma tissue, nonneoplastic brain tissue, or PBMCs (not recorded which). The chain links TRBV6-1 to TRBJ1-1; D is possibly TRBD1 (6 bases). For the CDR3, the DNA is TGTGCCAGCAGAGGGACAAATGAAGCTTTCTTT. Encoded protein: CASRGTNEAFF.